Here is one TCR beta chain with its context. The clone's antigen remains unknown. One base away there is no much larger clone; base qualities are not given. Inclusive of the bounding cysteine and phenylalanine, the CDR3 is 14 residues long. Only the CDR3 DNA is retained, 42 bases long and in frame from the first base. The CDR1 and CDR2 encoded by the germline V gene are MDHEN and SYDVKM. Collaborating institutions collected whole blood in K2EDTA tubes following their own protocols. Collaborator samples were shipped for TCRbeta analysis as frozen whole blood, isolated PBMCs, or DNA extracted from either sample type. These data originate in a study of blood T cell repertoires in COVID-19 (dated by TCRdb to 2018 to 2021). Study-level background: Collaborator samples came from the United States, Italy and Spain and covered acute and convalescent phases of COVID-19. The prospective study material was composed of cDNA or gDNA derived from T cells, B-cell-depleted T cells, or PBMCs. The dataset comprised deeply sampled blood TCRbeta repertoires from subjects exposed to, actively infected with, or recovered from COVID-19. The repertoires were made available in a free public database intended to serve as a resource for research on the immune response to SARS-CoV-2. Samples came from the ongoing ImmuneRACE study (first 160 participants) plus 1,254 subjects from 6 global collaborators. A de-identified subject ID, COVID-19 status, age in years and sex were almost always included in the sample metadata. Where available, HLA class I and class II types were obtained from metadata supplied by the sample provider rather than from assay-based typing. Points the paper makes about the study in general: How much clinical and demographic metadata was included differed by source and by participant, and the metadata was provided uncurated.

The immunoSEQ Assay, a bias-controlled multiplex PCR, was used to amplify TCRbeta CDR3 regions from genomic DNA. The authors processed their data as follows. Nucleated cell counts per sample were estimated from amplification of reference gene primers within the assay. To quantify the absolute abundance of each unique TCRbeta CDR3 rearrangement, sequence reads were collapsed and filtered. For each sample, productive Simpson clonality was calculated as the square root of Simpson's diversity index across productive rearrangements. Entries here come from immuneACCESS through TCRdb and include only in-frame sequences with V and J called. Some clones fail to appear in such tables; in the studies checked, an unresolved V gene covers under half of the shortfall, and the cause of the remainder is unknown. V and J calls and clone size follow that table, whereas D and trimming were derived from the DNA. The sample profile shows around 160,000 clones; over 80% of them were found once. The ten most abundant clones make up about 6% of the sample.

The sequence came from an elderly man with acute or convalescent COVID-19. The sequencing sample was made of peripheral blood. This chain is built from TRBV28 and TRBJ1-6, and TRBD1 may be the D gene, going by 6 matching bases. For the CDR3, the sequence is CAHREQVSSSPLHF. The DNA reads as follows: TGTGCGCACAGGGAGCAGGTATCGAGTTCACCCCTCCACTTT. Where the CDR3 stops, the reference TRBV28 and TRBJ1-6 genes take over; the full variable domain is DVKVTQSSRYLVKRTGEKVFLECVQDMDHENMFWYRQDPGLGLRLIYFSYDVKMKEKGDIPEGYSVSREKKERFSLILESASTNQTSMYLCAHREQVSSSPLHFGNGTRLTVT.